This T cell receptor beta chain appears in the sequencing data of a study of CD8 T cells in Susac syndrome. The sequenced target, TCR beta, came from blood CD8+ and CD4+ T cells. Germline V lookup: CDR1 SGDLS, CDR2 YYNGEE. Germline trimming cut 0 bases from V and 2 bases from J; bases unmatched to any gene: 5. The CDR3 spans 17 residues. It was with random hexamers that about 0.45 to 1 ug RNA was reverse transcribed. TCRdb reanalysed the immunoSEQ multiplex PCR reads using MiXCR and keeps one entry per CDR3 protein. This sample yields around 230,000 distinct CDR3 sequences, of which roughly 96% are seen a single time; roughly 0.1% belongs to the top ten.

This chain connects TRBV9 to TRBJ1-2; 12 bases map to TRBD1. This receptor was identified in a human donor with multiple sclerosis. Sample: CD4+ T cells from PBMCs. CDR3 DNA sequence: TGTGCCAGCAGCGTAGATGGGACAGGGGGCTTCAACTATGGCTACACCTTC. Protein sequence: CASSVDGTGGFNYGYTF.